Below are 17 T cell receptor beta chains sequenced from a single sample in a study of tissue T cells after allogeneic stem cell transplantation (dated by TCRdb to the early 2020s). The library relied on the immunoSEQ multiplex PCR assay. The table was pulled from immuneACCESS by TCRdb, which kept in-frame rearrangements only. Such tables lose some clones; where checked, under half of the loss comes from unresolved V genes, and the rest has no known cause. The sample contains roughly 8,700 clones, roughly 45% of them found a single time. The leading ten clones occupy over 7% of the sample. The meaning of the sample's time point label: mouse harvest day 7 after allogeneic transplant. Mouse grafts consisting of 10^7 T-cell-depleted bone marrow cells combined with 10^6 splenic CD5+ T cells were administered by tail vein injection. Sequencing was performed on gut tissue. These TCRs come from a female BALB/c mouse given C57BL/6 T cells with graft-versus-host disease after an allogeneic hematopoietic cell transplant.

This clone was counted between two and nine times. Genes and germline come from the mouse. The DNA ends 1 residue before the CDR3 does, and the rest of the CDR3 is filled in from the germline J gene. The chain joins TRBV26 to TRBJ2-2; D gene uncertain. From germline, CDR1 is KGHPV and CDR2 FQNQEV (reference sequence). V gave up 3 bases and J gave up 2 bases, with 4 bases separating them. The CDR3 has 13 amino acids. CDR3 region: CASSLDNTGQLYF. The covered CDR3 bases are TGTGCCAGCAGTCTCGACAACACCGGGCAGCTCTAC.

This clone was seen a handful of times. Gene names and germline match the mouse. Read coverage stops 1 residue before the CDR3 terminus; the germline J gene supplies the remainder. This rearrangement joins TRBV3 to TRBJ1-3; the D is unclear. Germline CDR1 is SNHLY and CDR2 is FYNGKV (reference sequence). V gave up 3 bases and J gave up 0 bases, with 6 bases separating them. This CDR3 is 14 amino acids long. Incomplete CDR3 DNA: TGTGCCAGCAGCTTGACAACTTCTGGAAATACGCTCTAT. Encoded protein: CASSLTTSGNTLY. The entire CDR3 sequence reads CASSLTTSGNTLYF.

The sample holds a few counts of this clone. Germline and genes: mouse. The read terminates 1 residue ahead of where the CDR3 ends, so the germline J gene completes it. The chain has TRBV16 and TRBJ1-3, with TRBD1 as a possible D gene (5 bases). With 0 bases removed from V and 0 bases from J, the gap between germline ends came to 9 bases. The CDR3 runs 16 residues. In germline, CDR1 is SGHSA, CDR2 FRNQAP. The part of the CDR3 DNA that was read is TGTGCAAGCAGCTTAGATAGGACACCTTCTGGAAATACGCTCTAT. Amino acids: CASSLDRTPSGNTLY. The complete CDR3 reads CASSLDRTPSGNTLYF.

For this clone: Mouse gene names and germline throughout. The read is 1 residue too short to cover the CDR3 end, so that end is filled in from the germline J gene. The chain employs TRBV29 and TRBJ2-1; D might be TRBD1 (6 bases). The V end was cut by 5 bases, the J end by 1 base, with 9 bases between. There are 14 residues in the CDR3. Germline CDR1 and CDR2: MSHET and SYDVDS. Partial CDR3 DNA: TGTGCTAGCAGTCCAGGACAGAACTATGCTGAGCAGTTC. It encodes CASSPGQNYAEQF. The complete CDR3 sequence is CASSPGQNYAEQFF.

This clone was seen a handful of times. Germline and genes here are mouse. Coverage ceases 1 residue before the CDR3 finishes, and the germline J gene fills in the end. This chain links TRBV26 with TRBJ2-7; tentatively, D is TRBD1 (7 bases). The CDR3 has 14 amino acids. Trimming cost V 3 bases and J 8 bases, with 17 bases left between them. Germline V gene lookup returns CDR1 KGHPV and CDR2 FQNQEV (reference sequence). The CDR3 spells CASSLKEGGGKQYF. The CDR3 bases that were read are TGTGCCAGCAGTCTAAAGGAAGGGGGCGGGAAACAGTAC.

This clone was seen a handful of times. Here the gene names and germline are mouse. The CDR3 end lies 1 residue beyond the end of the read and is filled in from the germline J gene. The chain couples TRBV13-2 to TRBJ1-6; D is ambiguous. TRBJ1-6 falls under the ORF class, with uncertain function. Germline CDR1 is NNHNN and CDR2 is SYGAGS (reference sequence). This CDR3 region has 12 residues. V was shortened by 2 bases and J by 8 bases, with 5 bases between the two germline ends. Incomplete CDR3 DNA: TGTGCCAGCGGTGACACAGATTCGCCCCTCTAC. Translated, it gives CASGDTDSPLY. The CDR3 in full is CASGDTDSPLYF.

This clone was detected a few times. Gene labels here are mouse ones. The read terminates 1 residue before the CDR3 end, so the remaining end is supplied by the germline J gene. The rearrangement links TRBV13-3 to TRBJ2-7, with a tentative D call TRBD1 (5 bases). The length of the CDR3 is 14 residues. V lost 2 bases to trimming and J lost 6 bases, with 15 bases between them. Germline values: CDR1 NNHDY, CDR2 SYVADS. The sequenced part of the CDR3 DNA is TGTGCCAGCAGTGAGCTGGAGGGGTATGGTGAACAGTAC. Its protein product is CASSELEGYGEQY. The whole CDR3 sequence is CASSELEGYGEQYF.

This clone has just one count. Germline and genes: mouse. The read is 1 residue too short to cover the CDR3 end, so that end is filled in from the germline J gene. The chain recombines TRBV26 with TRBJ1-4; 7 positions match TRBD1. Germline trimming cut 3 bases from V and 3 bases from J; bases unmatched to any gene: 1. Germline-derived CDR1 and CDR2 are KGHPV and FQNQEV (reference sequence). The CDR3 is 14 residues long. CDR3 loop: CASSLGQANERLFF. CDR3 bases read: TGTGCCAGCAGTCTCGGACAGGCCAACGAAAGATTATTT.

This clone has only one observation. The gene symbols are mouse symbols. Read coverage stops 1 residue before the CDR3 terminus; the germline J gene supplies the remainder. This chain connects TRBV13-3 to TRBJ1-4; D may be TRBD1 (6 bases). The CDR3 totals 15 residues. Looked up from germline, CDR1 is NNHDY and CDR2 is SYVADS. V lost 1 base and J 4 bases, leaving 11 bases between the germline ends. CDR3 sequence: CASSDWQGFNERLFF. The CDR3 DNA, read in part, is TGTGCCAGCAGTGATTGGCAGGGGTTCAACGAAAGATTATTT.

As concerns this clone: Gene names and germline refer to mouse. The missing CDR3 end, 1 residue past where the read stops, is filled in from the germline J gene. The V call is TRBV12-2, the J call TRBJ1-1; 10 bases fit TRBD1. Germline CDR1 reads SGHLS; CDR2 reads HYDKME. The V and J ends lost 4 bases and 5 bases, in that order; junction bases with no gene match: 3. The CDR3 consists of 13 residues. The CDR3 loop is CASSRTGGTEVFF. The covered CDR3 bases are TGTGCCAGCTCCCGGACAGGGGGAACAGAAGTCTTC.

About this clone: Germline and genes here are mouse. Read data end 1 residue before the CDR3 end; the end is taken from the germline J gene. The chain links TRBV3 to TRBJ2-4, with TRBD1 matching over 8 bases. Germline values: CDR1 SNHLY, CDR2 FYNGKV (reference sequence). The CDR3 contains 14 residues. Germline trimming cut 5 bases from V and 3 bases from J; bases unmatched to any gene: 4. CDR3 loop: CASSPGQGQNTLYF. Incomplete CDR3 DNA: TGTGCCAGCAGCCCCGGACAGGGCCAAAACACCTTGTAC.

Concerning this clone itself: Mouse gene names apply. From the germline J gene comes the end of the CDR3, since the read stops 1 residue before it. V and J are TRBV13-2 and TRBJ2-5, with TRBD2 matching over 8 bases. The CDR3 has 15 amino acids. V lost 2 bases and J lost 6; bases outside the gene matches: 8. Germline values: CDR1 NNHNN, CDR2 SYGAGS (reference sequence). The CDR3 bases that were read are TGTGCCAGCGGTGAAGCTGGGGGGAGAGGGGACACCCAGTAC. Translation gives CASGEAGGRGDTQY. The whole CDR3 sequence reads CASGEAGGRGDTQYF.

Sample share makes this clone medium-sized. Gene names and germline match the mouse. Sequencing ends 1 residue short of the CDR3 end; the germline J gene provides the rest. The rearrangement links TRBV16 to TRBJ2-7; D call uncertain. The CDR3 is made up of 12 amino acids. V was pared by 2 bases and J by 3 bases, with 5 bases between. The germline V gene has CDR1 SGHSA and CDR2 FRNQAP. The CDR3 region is CASSLSGYEQYF. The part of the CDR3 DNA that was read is TGTGCAAGCAGCTTAAGCGGCTATGAACAGTAC.

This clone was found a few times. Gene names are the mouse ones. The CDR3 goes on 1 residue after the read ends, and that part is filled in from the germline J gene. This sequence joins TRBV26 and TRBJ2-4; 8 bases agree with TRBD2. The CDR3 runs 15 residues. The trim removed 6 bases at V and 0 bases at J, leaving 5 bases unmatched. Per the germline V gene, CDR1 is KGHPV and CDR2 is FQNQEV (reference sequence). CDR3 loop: CASRLTGGSQNTLYF. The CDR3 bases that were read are TGTGCCAGCAGGCTCACTGGGGGTAGTCAAAACACCTTGTAC.

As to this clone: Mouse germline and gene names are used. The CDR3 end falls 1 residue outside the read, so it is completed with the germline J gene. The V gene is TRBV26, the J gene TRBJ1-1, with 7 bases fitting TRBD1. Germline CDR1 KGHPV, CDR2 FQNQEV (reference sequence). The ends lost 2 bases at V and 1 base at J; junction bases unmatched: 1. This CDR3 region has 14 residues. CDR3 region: CASSLAGGNTEVFF. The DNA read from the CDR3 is TGTGCCAGCAGTCTGGCAGGGGGAAACACAGAAGTCTTC.

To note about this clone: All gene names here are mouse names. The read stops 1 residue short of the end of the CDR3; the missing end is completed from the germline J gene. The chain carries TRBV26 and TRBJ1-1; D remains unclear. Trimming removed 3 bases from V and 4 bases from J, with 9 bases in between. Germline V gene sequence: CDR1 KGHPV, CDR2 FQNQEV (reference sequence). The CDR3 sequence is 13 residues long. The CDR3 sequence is CASSLRGGTEVFF. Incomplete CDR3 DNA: TGTGCCAGCAGTCTTCGGGGTGGCACAGAAGTCTTC.

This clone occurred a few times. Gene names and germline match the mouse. The part of the CDR3 DNA that was read is TGCTCCAGCCACCGGACTGGGGGGTATGAACAGTAC. It encodes CSSHRTGGYEQY. The entire CDR3 protein reads CSSHRTGGYEQYF. The J gene is TRBJ2-7, the V gene TRBV23; the table names TRBD2, a call not compared with the DNA. The read finishes 1 residue shy of the CDR3 end, and the germline J gene is used to complete it. Looked up from germline, CDR1 is KGHTA and CDR2 is FQNQQP. The CDR3 consists of 13 residues.